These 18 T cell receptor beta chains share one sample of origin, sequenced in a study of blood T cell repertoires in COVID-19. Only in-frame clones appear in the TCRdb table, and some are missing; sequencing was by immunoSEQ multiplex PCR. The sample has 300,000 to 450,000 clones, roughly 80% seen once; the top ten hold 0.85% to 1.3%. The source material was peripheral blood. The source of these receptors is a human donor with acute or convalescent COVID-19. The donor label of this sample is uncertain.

CDR3 sequence (DNA): TGTGCCAGCATGAGAGAGGGAAGGACTGAAGCTTTCTTT. It translates to CASMREGRTEAFF. The chain combines TRBV2 with TRBJ1-1; D is uncertain. Deletions cut 7 bases from V and 5 bases from J, with 14 bases between. CDR3 length: 13 amino acids. The germline CDR1 and CDR2 sequences are SNHLY and FYNNEI.

The CDR3 sequence: CASSGQTMNTEAFF. The CDR3 coding sequence is TGTGCCAGCAGTGGACAGACCATGAACACTGAAGCTTTCTTT. This rearrangement joins TRBV2 to TRBJ1-1, with D perhaps matching TRBD1 (5 bases). V lost 4 bases and J lost 0, with 9 bases in between. The CDR3 covers 14 residues. From germline, CDR1 is SNHLY and CDR2 FYNNEI.

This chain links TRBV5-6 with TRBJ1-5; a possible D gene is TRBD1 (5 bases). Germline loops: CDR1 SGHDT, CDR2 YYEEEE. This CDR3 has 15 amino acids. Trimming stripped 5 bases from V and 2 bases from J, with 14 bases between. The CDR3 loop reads CASSQLGRGNQPQHF. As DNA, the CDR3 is TGTGCCAGCAGTCAATTGGGCAGGGGCAATCAGCCCCAGCATTTT.

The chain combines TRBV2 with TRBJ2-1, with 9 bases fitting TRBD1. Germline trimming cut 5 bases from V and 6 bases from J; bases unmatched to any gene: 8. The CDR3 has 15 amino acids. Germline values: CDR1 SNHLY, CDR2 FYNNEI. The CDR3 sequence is CASSPDRGSLNEQFF. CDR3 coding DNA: TGTGCCAGCAGTCCCGACAGGGGGTCGCTCAATGAGCAGTTCTTC. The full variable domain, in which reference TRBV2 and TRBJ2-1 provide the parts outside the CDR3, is EPEVTQTPSHQVTQMGQEVILRCVPISNHLYFYWYRQILGQKVEFLVSFYNNEISEKSEIFDDQFSVERPDGSNFTLKIRSTKLEDSAMYFCASSPDRGSLNEQFFGPGTRLTVL.

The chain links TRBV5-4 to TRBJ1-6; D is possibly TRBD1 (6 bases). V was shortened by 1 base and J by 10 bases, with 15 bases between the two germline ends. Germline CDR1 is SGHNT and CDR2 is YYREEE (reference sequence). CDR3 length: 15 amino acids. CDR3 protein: CASSLNRVLGSPLHF. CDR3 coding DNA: TGTGCCAGCAGCTTGAACAGGGTTCTCGGCTCACCCCTCCACTTT. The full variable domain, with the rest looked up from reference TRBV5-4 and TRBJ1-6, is ETGVTQSPTHLIKTRGQQVTLRCSSQSGHNTVSWYQQALGQGPQFIFQYYREEENGRGNFPPRFSGLQFPNYSSELNVNALELDDSALYLCASSLNRVLGSPLHFGNGTRLTVT.

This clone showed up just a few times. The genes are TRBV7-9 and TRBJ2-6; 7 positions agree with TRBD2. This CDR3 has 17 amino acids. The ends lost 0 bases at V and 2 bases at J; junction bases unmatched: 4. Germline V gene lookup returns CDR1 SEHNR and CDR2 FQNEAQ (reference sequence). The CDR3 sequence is CASSLATGGAGANVLTF. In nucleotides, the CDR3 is TGTGCCAGCAGCTTAGCCACGGGGGGTGCTGGGGCCAACGTCCTGACTTTC.

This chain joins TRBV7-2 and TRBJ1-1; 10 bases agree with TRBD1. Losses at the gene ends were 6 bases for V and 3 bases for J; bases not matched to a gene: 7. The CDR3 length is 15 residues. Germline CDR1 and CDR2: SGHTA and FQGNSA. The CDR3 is CASRGTGVGDTEAFF. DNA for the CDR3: TGTGCCAGCAGGGGGACAGGGGTAGGGGACACTGAAGCTTTCTTT. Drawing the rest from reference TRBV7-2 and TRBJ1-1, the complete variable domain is GAGVSQSPSNKVTEKGKDVELRCDPISGHTALYWYRQSLGQGLEFLIYFQGNSAPDKSGLPSDRFSAERTGGSVSTLTIQRTQQEDSAVYLCASRGTGVGDTEAFFGQGTRLTVV.

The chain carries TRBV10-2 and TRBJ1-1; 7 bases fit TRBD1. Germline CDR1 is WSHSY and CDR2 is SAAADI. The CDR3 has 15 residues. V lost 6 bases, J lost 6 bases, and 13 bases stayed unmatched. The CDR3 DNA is TGCGCCAGCAGCCGTAGGGACAGACCTTCCGCTGAAGCTTTCTTT. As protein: CASSRRDRPSAEAFF.

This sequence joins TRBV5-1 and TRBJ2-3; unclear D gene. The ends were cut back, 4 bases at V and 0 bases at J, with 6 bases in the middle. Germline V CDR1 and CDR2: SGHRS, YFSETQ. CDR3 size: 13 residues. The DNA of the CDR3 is TGCGCCAGCAGCGCCCAGAGCACAGATACGCAGTATTTT. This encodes CASSAQSTDTQYF.

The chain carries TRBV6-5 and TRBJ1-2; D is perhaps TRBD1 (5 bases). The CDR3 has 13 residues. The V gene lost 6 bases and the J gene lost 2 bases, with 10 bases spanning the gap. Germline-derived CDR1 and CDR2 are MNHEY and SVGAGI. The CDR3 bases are TGTGCCAGCAGAACAGGAAACAACTATGGCTACACCTTC. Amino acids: CASRTGNNYGYTF.

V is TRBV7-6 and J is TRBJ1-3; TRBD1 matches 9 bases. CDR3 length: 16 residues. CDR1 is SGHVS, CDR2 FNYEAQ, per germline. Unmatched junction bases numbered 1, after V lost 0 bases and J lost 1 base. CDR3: CASSLAGTGSGNTIYF. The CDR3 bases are TGTGCCAGCAGCTTAGCCGGGACAGGGTCTGGAAACACCATATATTTT.

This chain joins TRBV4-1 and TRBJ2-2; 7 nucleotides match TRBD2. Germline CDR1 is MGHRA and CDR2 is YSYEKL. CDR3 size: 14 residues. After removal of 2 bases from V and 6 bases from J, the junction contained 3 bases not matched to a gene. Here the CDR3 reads CASSQRLAPGELFF. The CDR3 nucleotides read TGCGCCAGCAGCCAAAGACTAGCTCCCGGGGAGCTGTTTTTT.

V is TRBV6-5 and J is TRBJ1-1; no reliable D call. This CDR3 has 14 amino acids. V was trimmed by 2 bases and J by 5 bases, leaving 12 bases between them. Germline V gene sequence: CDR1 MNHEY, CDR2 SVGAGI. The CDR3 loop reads CASSYGPLVTEAFF. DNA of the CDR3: TGTGCCAGCAGTTACGGGCCCTTGGTTACTGAAGCTTTCTTT.

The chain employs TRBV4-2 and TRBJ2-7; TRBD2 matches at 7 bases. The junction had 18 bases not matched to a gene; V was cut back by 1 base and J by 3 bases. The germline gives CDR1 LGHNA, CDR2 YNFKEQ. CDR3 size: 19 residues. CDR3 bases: TGTGCCAGCAGCCAAGGTCGGACTAGGTGGGTTGAGCGCCACTACGAGCAGTACTTC. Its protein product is CASSQGRTRWVERHYEQYF.

The CDR3 sequence: CASSFYRGTAYGYTF. Here the CDR3 DNA reads TGTGCCAGCAGTTTTTATCGCGGGACAGCCTATGGCTACACCTTC. V usage is TRBV28 and J usage is TRBJ1-2, with 7 nucleotides matching TRBD1. The CDR3 sequence is 15 residues long. Trimming took 3 bases from V and 4 from J; bases not matched to a gene: 8. The germline CDR1 and CDR2 sequences are MDHEN and SYDVKM.

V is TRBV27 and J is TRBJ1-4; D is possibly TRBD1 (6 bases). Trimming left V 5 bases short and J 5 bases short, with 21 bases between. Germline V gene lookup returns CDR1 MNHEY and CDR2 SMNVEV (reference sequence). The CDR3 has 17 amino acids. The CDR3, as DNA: TGTGCCAGCAGTGCTATAGGCTACAGGGTTGAAAATGAAAAACTGTTTTTT. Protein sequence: CASSAIGYRVENEKLFF.

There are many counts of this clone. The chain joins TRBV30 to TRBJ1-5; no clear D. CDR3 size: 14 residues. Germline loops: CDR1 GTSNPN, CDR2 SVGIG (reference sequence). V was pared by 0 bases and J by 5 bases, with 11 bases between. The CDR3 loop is CAWSVSLPHQPQHF. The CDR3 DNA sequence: TGTGCCTGGAGTGTTAGTTTGCCCCATCAGCCCCAGCATTTT.

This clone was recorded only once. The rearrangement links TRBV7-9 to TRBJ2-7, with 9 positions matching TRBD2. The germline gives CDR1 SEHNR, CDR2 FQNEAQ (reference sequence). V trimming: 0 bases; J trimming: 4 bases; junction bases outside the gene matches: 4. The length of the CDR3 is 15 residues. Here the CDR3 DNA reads TGTGCCAGCAGCTTAGCAGCGGGGGGCAAATACGAGCAGTACTTC. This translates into CASSLAAGGKYEQYF.